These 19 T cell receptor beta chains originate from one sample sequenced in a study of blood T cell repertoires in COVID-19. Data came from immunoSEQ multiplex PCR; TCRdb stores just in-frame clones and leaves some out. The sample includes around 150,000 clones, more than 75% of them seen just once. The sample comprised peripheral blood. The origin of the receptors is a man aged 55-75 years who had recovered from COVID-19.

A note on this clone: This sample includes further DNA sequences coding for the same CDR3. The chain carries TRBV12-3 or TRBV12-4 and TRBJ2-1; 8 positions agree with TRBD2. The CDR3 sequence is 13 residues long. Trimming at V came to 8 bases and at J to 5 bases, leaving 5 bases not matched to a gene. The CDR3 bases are TGTGCCAGCGACGGGGGGGGCAACAATGAGCAGTTCTTC. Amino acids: CASDGGGNNEQFF.

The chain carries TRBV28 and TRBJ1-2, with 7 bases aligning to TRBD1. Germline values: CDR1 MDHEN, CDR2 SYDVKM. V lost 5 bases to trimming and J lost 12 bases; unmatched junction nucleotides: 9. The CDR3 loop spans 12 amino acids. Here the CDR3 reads CASSRNRGEDTF. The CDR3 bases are TGTGCCAGCAGTCGGAACAGGGGAGAAGACACCTTC.

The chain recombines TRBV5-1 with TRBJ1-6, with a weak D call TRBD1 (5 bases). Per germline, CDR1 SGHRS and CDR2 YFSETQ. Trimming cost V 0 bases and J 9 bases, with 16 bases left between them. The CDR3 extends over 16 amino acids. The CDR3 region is CASSLGRGAMASPLHF. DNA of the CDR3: TGCGCCAGCAGCTTGGGCCGCGGGGCTATGGCTTCACCCCTCCACTTT.

DNA of the CDR3: TGCGCCAGCAGCCAAGATTATTCCCGTACGGGGGGCCTCACAGATACGCAGTATTTT. The encoded protein is CASSQDYSRTGGLTDTQYF. V usage is TRBV4-3 and J usage is TRBJ2-3; tentative D call: TRBD2 (7 bases). Trimming took 0 bases from V and 2 from J, leaving 21 bases between them. Germline CDR1 reads LGHNA; CDR2 reads YSLEER. The CDR3 runs to 19 residues.

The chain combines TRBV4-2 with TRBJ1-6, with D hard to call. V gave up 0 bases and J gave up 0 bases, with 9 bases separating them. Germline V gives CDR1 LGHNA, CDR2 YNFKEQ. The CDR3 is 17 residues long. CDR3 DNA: TGTGCCAGCAGCCAAGATGTAGGGAGCTCCTATAATTCACCCCTCCACTTT. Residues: CASSQDVGSSYNSPLHF.

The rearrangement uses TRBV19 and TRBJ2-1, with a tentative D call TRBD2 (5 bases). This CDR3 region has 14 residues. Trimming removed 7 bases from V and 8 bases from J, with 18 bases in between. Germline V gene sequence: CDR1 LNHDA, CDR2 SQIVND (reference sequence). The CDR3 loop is CASTPTQLGDEQFF. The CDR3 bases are TGTGCCAGTACCCCGACCCAACTAGGCGATGAGCAGTTCTTC. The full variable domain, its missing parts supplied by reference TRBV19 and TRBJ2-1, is DGGITQSPKYLFRKEGQNVTLSCEQNLNHDAMYWYRQDPGQGLRLIYYSQIVNDFQKGDIAEGYSVSREKKESFPLTVTSAQKNPTAFYLCASTPTQLGDEQFFGPGTRLTVL.

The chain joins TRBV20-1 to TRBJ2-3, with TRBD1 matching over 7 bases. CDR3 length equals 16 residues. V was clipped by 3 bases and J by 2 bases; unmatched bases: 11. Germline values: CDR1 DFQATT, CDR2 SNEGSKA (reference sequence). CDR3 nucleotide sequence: TGCAGTGCTAGTAGGGGGCCTGGTGGGGCCACAGATACGCAGTATTTT. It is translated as CSASRGPGGATDTQYF.

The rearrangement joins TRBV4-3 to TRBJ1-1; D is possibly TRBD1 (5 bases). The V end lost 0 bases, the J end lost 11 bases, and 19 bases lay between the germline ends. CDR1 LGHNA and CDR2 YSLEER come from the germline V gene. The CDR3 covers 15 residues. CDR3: CASSQDQGGHQVAFF. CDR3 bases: TGCGCCAGCAGCCAAGATCAGGGTGGGCACCAGGTCGCTTTCTTT.

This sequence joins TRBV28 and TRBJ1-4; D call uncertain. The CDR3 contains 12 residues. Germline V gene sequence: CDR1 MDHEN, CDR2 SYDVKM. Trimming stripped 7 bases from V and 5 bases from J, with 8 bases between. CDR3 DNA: TGTGCCAGCACCGGGGTCAATGAAAAACTGTTTTTT. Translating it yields CASTGVNEKLFF. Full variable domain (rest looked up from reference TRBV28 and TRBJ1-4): DVKVTQSSRYLVKRTGEKVFLECVQDMDHENMFWYRQDPGLGLRLIYFSYDVKMKEKGDIPEGYSVSREKKERFSLILESASTNQTSMYLCASTGVNEKLFFGSGTQLSVL.

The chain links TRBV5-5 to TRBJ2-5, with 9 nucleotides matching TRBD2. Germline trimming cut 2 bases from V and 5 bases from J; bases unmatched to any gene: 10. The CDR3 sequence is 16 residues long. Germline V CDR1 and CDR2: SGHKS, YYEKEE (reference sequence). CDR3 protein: CASSLIAGGLLETQYF. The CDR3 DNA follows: TGTGCCAGCAGCTTAATTGCGGGAGGGCTTTTGGAGACCCAGTACTTC.

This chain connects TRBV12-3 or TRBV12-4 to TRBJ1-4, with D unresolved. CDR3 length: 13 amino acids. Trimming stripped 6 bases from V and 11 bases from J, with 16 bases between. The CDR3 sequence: CASSLRLGTKLFF. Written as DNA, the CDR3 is TGTGCCAGCAGCCTCCGCTTGGGCACCAAACTGTTTTTT.

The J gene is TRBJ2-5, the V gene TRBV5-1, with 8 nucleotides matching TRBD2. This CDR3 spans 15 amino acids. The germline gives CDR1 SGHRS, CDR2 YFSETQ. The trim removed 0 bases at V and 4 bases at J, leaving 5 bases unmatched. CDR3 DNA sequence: TGCGCCAGCAGCTTGGCACTCCGGGAGGGAGAGACCCAGTACTTC. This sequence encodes CASSLALREGETQYF.

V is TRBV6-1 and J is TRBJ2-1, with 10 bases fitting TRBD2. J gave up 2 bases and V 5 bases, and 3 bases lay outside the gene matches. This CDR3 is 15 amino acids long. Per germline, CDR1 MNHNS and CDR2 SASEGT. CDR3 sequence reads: CASSLSGGAYNEQFF. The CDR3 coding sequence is TGTGCCAGCAGTTTAAGCGGGGGGGCCTACAATGAGCAGTTCTTC.

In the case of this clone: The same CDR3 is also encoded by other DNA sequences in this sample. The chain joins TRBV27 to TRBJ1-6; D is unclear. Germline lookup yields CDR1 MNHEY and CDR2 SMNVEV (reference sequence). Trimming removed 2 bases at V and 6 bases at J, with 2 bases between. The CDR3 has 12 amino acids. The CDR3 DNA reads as TGTGCCAGCAGTTTACGTAATTCACCCCTCCACTTT. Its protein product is CASSLRNSPLHF.

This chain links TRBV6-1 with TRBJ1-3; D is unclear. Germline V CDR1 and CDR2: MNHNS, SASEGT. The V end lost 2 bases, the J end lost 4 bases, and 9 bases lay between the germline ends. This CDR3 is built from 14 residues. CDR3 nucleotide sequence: TGTGCCAGCAGTGAACGGTTCAGGGGAAACACCATATATTTT. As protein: CASSERFRGNTIYF.

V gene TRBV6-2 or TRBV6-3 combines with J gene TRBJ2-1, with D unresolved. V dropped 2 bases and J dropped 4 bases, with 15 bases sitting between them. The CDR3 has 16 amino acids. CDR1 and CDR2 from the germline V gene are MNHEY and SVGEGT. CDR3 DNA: TGTGCCAGCAGTTACCTCAGTCAAGCGCGATACAATGAGCAGTTCTTC. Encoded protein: CASSYLSQARYNEQFF.

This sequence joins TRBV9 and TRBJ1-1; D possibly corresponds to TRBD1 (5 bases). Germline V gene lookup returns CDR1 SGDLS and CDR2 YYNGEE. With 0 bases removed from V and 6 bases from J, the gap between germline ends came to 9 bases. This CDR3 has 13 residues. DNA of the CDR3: TGTGCCAGCAGCGTAGGGGGGAGGGCTGAAGCTTTCTTT. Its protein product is CASSVGGRAEAFF.

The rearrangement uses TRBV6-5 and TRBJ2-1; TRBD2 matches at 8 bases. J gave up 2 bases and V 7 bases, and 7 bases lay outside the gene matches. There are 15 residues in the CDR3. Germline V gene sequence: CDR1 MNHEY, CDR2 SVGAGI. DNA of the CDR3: TGTGCCAGCAATTCCGGGACTAGGACCTACAATGAGCAGTTCTTC. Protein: CASNSGTRTYNEQFF.

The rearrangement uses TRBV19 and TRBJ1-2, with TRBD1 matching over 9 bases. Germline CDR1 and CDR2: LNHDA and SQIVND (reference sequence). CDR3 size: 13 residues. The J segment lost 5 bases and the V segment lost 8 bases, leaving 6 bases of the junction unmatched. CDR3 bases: TGTGCCAGTGGGGACAGGGTTAGGTATGGCTACACCTTC. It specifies CASGDRVRYGYTF.